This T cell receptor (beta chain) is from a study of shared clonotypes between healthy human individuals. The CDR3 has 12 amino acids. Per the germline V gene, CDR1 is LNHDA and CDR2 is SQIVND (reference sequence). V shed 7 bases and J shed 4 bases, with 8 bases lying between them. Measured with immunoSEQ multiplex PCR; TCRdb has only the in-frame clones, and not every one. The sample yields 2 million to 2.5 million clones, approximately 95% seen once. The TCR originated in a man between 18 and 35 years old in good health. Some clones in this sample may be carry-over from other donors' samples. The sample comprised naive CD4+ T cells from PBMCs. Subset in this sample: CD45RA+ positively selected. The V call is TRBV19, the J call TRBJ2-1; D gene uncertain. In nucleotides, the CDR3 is TGTGCCAGTACTTCACGTTACAATGAGCAGTTCTTC. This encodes CASTSRYNEQFF. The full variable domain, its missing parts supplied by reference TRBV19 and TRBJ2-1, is DGGITQSPKYLFRKEGQNVTLSCEQNLNHDAMYWYRQDPGQGLRLIYYSQIVNDFQKGDIAEGYSVSREKKESFPLTVTSAQKNPTAFYLCASTSRYNEQFFGPGTRLTVL.